Listed here are 26 T cell receptor beta chains from one sample, sequenced in a study of blood T cell repertoires in COVID-19. Sequenced by immunoSEQ multiplex PCR; TCRdb stores in-frame clones only, minus some. The sample consists of some 100,000 clones, approximately 93% of them appearing once. Sequencing was done on a sample of peripheral blood. These TCRs come from a man aged 50-60 years with active COVID-19.

The chain recombines TRBV9 with TRBJ2-2; D is possibly TRBD2 (6 bases). The CDR3 contains 15 residues. CDR1 and CDR2 (germline): SGDLS, YYNGEE. V shed 3 bases and J shed 4 bases, with 13 bases lying between them. Here the CDR3 DNA reads TGTGCCAGCAGCGCCGGGAGTGGGTTCACCGGGGAGCTGTTTTTT. Protein: CASSAGSGFTGELFF.

This clone was seen a single time. The CDR3 DNA sequence: TGTGCCAGCAGTTTAGGACAGAATCAGCCCCAGCATTTT. Amino acid sequence: CASSLGQNQPQHF. The chain joins TRBV12-3 or TRBV12-4 to TRBJ1-5; tentatively, D is TRBD1 (5 bases). V gave up 1 base and J gave up 4 bases, with 5 bases separating them. The CDR3 totals 13 residues.

This chain joins TRBV19 and TRBJ2-1; D may be TRBD2 (6 bases). This CDR3 has 16 amino acids. Trimming left V 6 bases short and J 0 bases short, with 15 bases between. Germline values: CDR1 LNHDA, CDR2 SQIVND (reference sequence). CDR3 protein: CASSPGLRSSYNEQFF. The CDR3 DNA is TGTGCCAGTAGCCCGGGACTGAGGAGCTCCTACAATGAGCAGTTCTTC.

The DNA for the CDR3 is TGTGCCAGCAGCTTAGTATCGGTAAACACCGGGGAGCTGTTTTTT. Translation: CASSLVSVNTGELFF. The rearrangement joins TRBV11-2 to TRBJ2-2; no definite D call. V was pared by 1 base and J by 2 bases, with 8 bases between. This CDR3 spans 15 amino acids. Germline CDR1 SGHAT, CDR2 FQNNGV. Complete variable domain (other parts from reference TRBV11-2 and TRBJ2-2): EAGVAQSPRYKIIEKRQSVAFWCNPISGHATLYWYQQILGQGPKLLIQFQNNGVVDDSQLPKDRFSAERLKGVDSTLKIQPAKLEDSAVYLCASSLVSVNTGELFFGEGSRLTVL.

This rearrangement joins TRBV5-1 to TRBJ2-3; 7 bases align to TRBD2. V lost 4 bases to trimming and J lost 3 bases; unmatched junction nucleotides: 5. CDR1 and CDR2 from the germline V gene are SGHRS and YFSETQ. This CDR3 contains 14 residues. CDR3 protein: CASSGGGWTDTQYF. CDR3 coding DNA: TGCGCCAGCAGCGGCGGGGGTTGGACAGATACGCAGTATTTT.

This clone was recorded only once. V is TRBV3-1 (or the pseudogene TRBV3-2) and J is TRBJ1-4; D is unclear. V lost 4 bases and J 7 bases, leaving 19 bases between the germline ends. Germline V gene lookup returns CDR1 LGHDT and CDR2 YNNKEL (reference sequence). CDR3 length equals 16 residues. The chain's CDR3 is CASSLLGLGGGEKLFF. CDR3 coding DNA: TGTGCCAGCAGCCTGCTAGGGTTGGGAGGAGGTGAAAAACTGTTTTTT.

This clone has just one count. This chain joins TRBV28 and TRBJ2-7; D might be TRBD1 (6 bases). CDR1 and CDR2 (germline): MDHEN, SYDVKM. CDR3 size: 14 residues. The V gene lost 7 bases and the J gene lost 6 bases, with 19 bases spanning the gap. The CDR3 loop is CASTPGHSIREQYV. CDR3 DNA: TGTGCCAGCACCCCGGGACATAGTATTCGCGAGCAGTACGTC.

V usage is TRBV6-5 and J usage is TRBJ1-3; 7 bases match TRBD1. This CDR3 spans 13 amino acids. The J segment lost 0 bases and the V segment lost 11 bases, leaving 4 bases of the junction unmatched. Germline V gene data show CDR1 as MNHEY and CDR2 as SVGAGI. The CDR3 protein is CASQGGSGNTIYF. The CDR3 region has the DNA TGTGCCTCTCAGGGGGGCTCTGGAAACACCATATATTTT.

The chain has TRBV5-4 and TRBJ2-5; D might be TRBD1 (6 bases). The CDR3 is 15 residues long. Germline V lookup: CDR1 SGHNT, CDR2 YYREEE (reference sequence). Trimming shortened V by 3 bases and J by 2 bases, and 14 bases separated the two germline ends. CDR3: CASSSMTGAQETQYF. In DNA form, the CDR3 reads TGTGCCAGCAGCTCAATGACAGGCGCGCAAGAGACCCAGTACTTC.

Notes on this clone: The same CDR3 is also encoded by other DNA sequences in this sample. This sequence joins TRBV7-2 and TRBJ2-1, with 7 positions matching TRBD2. The ends lost 3 bases at V and 7 bases at J; junction bases unmatched: 6. The CDR3 loop spans 14 amino acids. CDR1 SGHTA and CDR2 FQGNSA come from the germline V gene. As DNA, the CDR3 is TGTGCCAGCAGCTTGGGGAGGGCTTGGAATGAGCAGTTCTTC. Its protein product is CASSLGRAWNEQFF.

J is TRBJ2-3 and V is TRBV5-1, with a weak D call TRBD2 (5 bases). Between the trimmed V and J ends, which lost 1 base and 0 bases, there was a span of 9 bases. Germline V gene lookup returns CDR1 SGHRS and CDR2 YFSETQ. The CDR3 spans 15 residues. CDR3 residues: CASSLSGSSTDTQYF. Here the CDR3 DNA reads TGCGCCAGCAGCTTGAGCGGTTCTAGCACAGATACGCAGTATTTT.

The CDR3 here is CASSLASLNEQFF. The CDR3 DNA is TGTGCCAGCAGTTTAGCATCCCTCAATGAGCAGTTCTTC. The chain couples TRBV12-3 or TRBV12-4 to TRBJ2-1; no definite D call. V lost 0 bases and J 6 bases, leaving 6 bases between the germline ends. This CDR3 has 13 amino acids.

A single count supports this clone. DNA for the CDR3: TGCGCCAGCAGCTTGACCTACTCTGGGGCCAACGTCCTGACTTTC. Amino acids: CASSLTYSGANVLTF. The V and J genes are TRBV5-1 and TRBJ2-6; the D is unclear. This CDR3 comprises 15 residues. Trimming took 1 base from V and 0 from J, leaving 5 bases between them. The germline V gene encodes CDR1 SGHRS and CDR2 YFSETQ.

This rearrangement joins TRBV5-1 to TRBJ2-3; the match to TRBD2 covers 8 bases. This CDR3 region has 17 residues. Germline CDR1 SGHRS, CDR2 YFSETQ. The ends lost 3 bases at V and 0 bases at J; junction bases unmatched: 9. The CDR3 DNA reads TGCGCCAGCAGCTCTGGGATTAGCGGGGATAGCACAGATACGCAGTATTTT. Translating it yields CASSSGISGDSTDTQYF. Full variable domain (remainder filled in from reference TRBV5-1 and TRBJ2-3): KAGVTQTPRYLIKTRGQQVTLSCSPISGHRSVSWYQQTPGQGLQFLFEYFSETQRNKGNFPGRFSGRQFSNSRSEMNVSTLELGDSALYLCASSSGISGDSTDTQYFGPGTRLTVL.

The chain has TRBV29-1 and TRBJ2-1; D is possibly TRBD2 (5 bases). V gave up 2 bases and J gave up 1 base, with 6 bases separating them. Germline V gene lookup returns CDR1 SQVTM and CDR2 ANQGSEA. This CDR3 is 13 amino acids long. CDR3 amino acids: CSVERGSYNEQFF. CDR3 bases: TGCAGCGTTGAAAGAGGGTCCTACAATGAGCAGTTCTTC.

The rearrangement uses TRBV11-3 and TRBJ1-2, with TRBD1 matching 7 bases. There are 14 residues in the CDR3. The V gene's germline CDR1 is SGHNT and CDR2 YENEEA. J was trimmed by 4 bases and V by 5 bases; bases with no gene match: 7. The DNA for the CDR3 is TGTGCCAGCAGCCCAGTAGGGGGCCTCTATGGCTACACCTTC. It codes for CASSPVGGLYGYTF. The variable domain in full, with the rest retrieved from reference TRBV11-3 and TRBJ1-2, is EAGVVQSPRYKIIEKKQPVAFWCNPISGHNTLYWYLQNLGQGPELLIRYENEEAVDDSQLPKDRFSAERLKGVDSTLKIQPAELGDSAVYLCASSPVGGLYGYTFGSGTRLTVV.

The chain recombines TRBV6-4 with TRBJ2-1; a possible D gene is TRBD2 (5 bases). CDR1 and CDR2 from the germline V gene are MRHNA and SNTAGT. The CDR3 is made up of 14 amino acids. The germline V and J ends were trimmed by 4 bases and 3 bases, with 10 bases remaining between them. CDR3 sequence: CASSVEAIYNEQFF. The CDR3 region has the DNA TGTGCCAGCAGTGTGGAGGCTATCTACAATGAGCAGTTCTTC.

This clone showed up just once. The rearrangement links TRBV9 to TRBJ2-7; 7 bases map to TRBD1. V lost 0 bases, J lost 0 bases, and 3 bases stayed unmatched. The CDR3 runs to 15 residues. Germline CDR1 is SGDLS and CDR2 is YYNGEE. CDR3 coding DNA: TGTGCCAGCAGCGTAGCCGGGACAGACTCCTACGAGCAGTACTTC. Amino acids: CASSVAGTDSYEQYF.

The V gene is TRBV19, the J gene TRBJ2-3; 8 nucleotides line up with TRBD2. This CDR3 is 14 amino acids long. The V gene end was trimmed by 1 base and the J gene end by 5 bases; junction bases not matched to a gene: 2. CDR1 is LNHDA, CDR2 SQIVND, per germline (reference sequence). CDR3 coding DNA: TGTGCCAGTAGTATAGGCGGGAGGCAAGATACGCAGTATTTT. Encoded protein: CASSIGGRQDTQYF.

This chain's CDR3 is CASSLLDRDNSPLHF. The CDR3 region has the DNA TGTGCCAGCAGCCTCTTAGACAGGGATAATTCACCCCTCCACTTT. The chain recombines TRBV4-2 with TRBJ1-6; 7 nucleotides line up with TRBD1. The CDR3 consists of 15 residues. Germline V gives CDR1 LGHNA, CDR2 YNFKEQ. Trimming took 4 bases from V and 5 from J; bases not matched to a gene: 5.

This clone has only one observation. This chain links TRBV27 with TRBJ2-2; TRBD2 aligns across 9 bases. Germline V gene sequence: CDR1 MNHEY, CDR2 SMNVEV (reference sequence). The CDR3 runs 18 residues. V lost 6 bases to trimming and J lost 5 bases; unmatched junction nucleotides: 16. The CDR3 nucleotides are TGTGCCAGCAGCAAATCTTCCGTGGCGGGAGGGAAAACCGGGGAGCTGTTTTTT. It translates to CASSKSSVAGGKTGELFF.

The CDR3 nucleotides read TGTGCCATCAGTGGTCAACAGGACACCACCGGGGAGCTGTTTTTT. It yields the protein CAISGQQDTTGELFF. V usage is TRBV10-3 and J usage is TRBJ2-2; D possibly corresponds to TRBD1 (5 bases). This CDR3 is built from 15 residues. Trimming took 4 bases from V and 4 from J, leaving 13 bases between them. Germline loops: CDR1 ENHRY, CDR2 SYGVKD.

The chain uses TRBV6-2 or TRBV6-3 and TRBJ2-5; weak D call: TRBD2 (6 bases). Trimming removed 0 bases at V and 6 bases at J, with 11 bases between. The CDR3 consists of 14 residues. Germline V lookup: CDR1 MNHEY, CDR2 SVGEGT. CDR3 sequence (DNA): TGTGCCAGCAGTTACTCTGGGGGGAGCCAGACCCAGTACTTC. Its protein product is CASSYSGGSQTQYF.

The V call is TRBV7-6, the J call TRBJ2-3, with TRBD2 matching 9 bases. V gave up 1 base and J gave up 6 bases; unmatched junction bases: 11. The CDR3 extends over 17 amino acids. Germline V gives CDR1 SGHVS, CDR2 FNYEAQ. This chain's CDR3 is CASSLVPREGGADTQYF. Written as DNA, the CDR3 is TGTGCCAGCAGCTTAGTCCCGCGGGAGGGCGGGGCGGATACGCAGTATTTT.

The J gene is TRBJ1-6, the V gene TRBV2; 7 positions agree with TRBD1. The germline gives CDR1 SNHLY, CDR2 FYNNEI. V shed 8 bases and J 5 bases; nucleotides not matched to a gene: 3. CDR3 length equals 13 residues. CDR3 region: CASGTEDNSPLHF. For the CDR3, the DNA is TGTGCCAGCGGGACAGAAGATAATTCACCCCTCCACTTT.

The CDR3 DNA sequence: TGTGCCAGCACCCCAAGGGGGGGGATCGAGGACTATGGCTACACCTTC. Translating gives CASTPRGGIEDYGYTF. The rearrangement links TRBV11-3 to TRBJ1-2; D might be TRBD1 (6 bases). The CDR3 sequence is 16 residues long. V was cut by 7 bases and J by 3 bases, with 21 bases left in between. Germline CDR1 is SGHNT and CDR2 is YENEEA.